Listed below are T cell receptor beta chains from one sample, sequenced in a study of regulatory T cells in long-lasting Graves disease. TCRdb analysed the multiplex PCR reads with MiXCR anew, one entry per CDR3 protein. Of over 350,000 distinct CDR3 sequences listed, about 15% were seen once; the top ten hold approximately 8%. Separately, the same data were catalogued under a study of T cells in Graves' hyperthyroidism and ophthalmopathy.

The input for sequencing was peripheral blood mononuclear cells (PBMCs), taken at new diagnosis, from a patient treated with antithyroid drugs. These receptors all come from a woman between 35 and 50 years old with Graves disease. The CDR3 runs from the conserved cysteine through the conserved F or W. D genes are given only for firm matches. Clone size is not always given. Where it is, it says once, few, many or a class for expanded clones.

V	size	J	D	CDR3	DNA
TRBV7-9	many	TRBJ2-1	TRBD1	CASSLPGQGAYNEQFF	TGTGCCAGCAGCTTGCCGGGACAGGGGGCCTACAATGAGCAGTTCTTC
TRBV7-3	few	TRBJ2-7	TRBD2	CASSPGTSGCGEQYF	TGTGCCAGCAGCCCTGGGACTAGCGGATGCGGGGAGCAGTACTTC
TRBV27	many	TRBJ2-3	-	CASSYPVDWDTRRTDTQYF	TGTGCCAGCAGTTACCCGGTTGACTGGGACACCAGGCGCACAGATACGCAGTATTTT
TRBV9	few	TRBJ2-7	-	CASSPGGLVHEQYF	TGTGCCAGCAGCCCTGGGGGGTTGGTTCACGAGCAGTACTTC
TRBV5-1	many	TRBJ1-4	TRBD1	CASSLAPGQGMATNEKLFF	TGCGCCAGCAGCTTGGCCCCGGGACAGGGGATGGCAACTAATGAAAAACTGTTTTTT
TRBV5-1	few	TRBJ2-1	-	CASTVTSQNNEQFF	TGCGCCAGCACTGTAACTAGCCAAAACAATGAGCAGTTCTTC
TRBV6-1	-	TRBJ1-6	-	CASRQGSSYNSPLHF	TGTGCCAGCAGGCAGGGGAGCTCCTATAATTCACCCCTCCACTTT
TRBV30	-	TRBJ2-7	TRBD2	CACETSGGFSYEQYF	TGTGCCTGCGAAACTAGCGGGGGTTTCTCCTACGAGCAGTACTTC
TRBV18	many	TRBJ2-5	-	CASSPSRETQYF	TGTGCCAGCAGCCCGAGCAGGGAGACCCAGTACTTC
TRBV3-1	many	TRBJ2-5	-	CASSHVGLQETQYF	TGTGCCAGCAGCCATGTAGGACTCCAAGAGACCCAGTACTTC
TRBV10-3	-	TRBJ2-7	-	CAISEDLGGEGEQYF	TGTGCCATCAGTGAGGACCTCGGGGGAGAGGGCGAGCAGTACTTC
TRBV29-1	few	TRBJ2-2	-	CSVESRANTGELFF	TGCAGCGTTGAATCCAGGGCGAACACCGGGGAGCTGTTTTTT
TRBV6-2/TRBV6-3	many	TRBJ2-1	TRBD2	CASSYPYLTAGLAGGREQFF	TGTGCCAGCAGTTACCCTTACCTAACCGCCGGACTAGCGGGAGGGCGGGAGCAGTTCTTC
TRBV9	few	TRBJ2-7	TRBD2	CASSVDSGRAYEQYF	TGTGCCAGCAGCGTAGACAGCGGGAGGGCCTACGAGCAGTACTTC
TRBV19	-	TRBJ2-2	TRBD1	CASSPNRGANTGELFF	TGTGCCAGTAGCCCTAACAGGGGGGCTAACACCGGGGAGCTGTTTTTT
TRBV29-1	many	TRBJ1-2	-	CSVEETGSNYGYTF	TGCAGCGTTGAAGAGACAGGTTCTAACTATGGCTACACCTTC
TRBV12-3/TRBV12-4	-	TRBJ2-3	-	CASTLSKGGILTQYF	TGTGCCAGCACCCTTAGTAAGGGGGGGATCTTGACGCAGTATTTT
TRBV27	-	TRBJ1-2	-	CASSLSGRAYGYTF	TGTGCCAGCAGTTTATCAGGGCGGGCCTATGGCTACACCTTC
TRBV3-1	-	TRBJ1-2	-	CASSQDRVPRNYGYTF	TGTGCCAGCAGCCAAGATCGCGTTCCTCGTAACTATGGCTACACCTTC
TRBV12-3/TRBV12-4	many	TRBJ1-1	TRBD1	CASSPGQGIDTEAFF	TGTGCCAGCAGTCCCGGACAGGGAATAGATACTGAAGCTTTCTTT
TRBV6-1	many	TRBJ1-6	-	CASSQLSDPGSPLHF	TGTGCCAGCAGTCAGCTCTCTGACCCTGGTTCACCCCTCCACTTT
TRBV28	many	TRBJ1-1	-	CASSSSNTEAFF	-
TRBV28	-	TRBJ2-7	-	CANRPLGMTYEQYF	TGTGCCAACAGACCCCTTGGGATGACCTACGAGCAGTACTTC
TRBV28	-	TRBJ2-7	TRBD2	CASSLIGGNIDEQYF	TGTGCCAGCAGTTTGATCGGGGGGAATATTGACGAGCAGTACTTC
TRBV5-6	-	TRBJ2-3	TRBD2	CASSLGRTRSTDTQYF	TGTGCCAGCAGCTTGGGGAGGACTAGAAGCACAGATACGCAGTATTTT
TRBV28	-	TRBJ2-7	-	CASSLSTCEQYF	TGTGCCAGCAGTTTAAGTACCTGCGAGCAGTACTTC
TRBV12-3/TRBV12-4	many	TRBJ2-7	-	CASRRDRSSYEQYF	TGTGCCAGCAGACGGGACCGGTCCTCCTACGAGCAGTACTTC
TRBV28	many	TRBJ1-6	TRBD1	CASPRDSNSPLHF	TGTGCCAGCCCCCGGGACAGTAATTCACCCCTCCACTTT
TRBV19	-	TRBJ2-1	-	CASSISAVGGNEQFF	TGTGCCAGTAGTATTTCCGCGGTCGGGGGCAATGAGCAGTTCTTC
TRBV7-3	few	TRBJ2-5	-	CASSLVGLQETQYF	TGTGCCAGCAGCTTAGTGGGGCTCCAAGAGACCCAGTACTTC
TRBV11-2	many	TRBJ1-2	TRBD1	CASSLGGDSYGYTF	TGTGCCAGCAGCTTAGGTGGGGACAGCTATGGCTACACCTTC
TRBV3-1	many	TRBJ1-1	TRBD1	CASSQLDRATEAFF	TGTGCCAGCAGCCAACTCGACAGGGCCACTGAAGCTTTCTTT
TRBV11-2	many	TRBJ2-7	-	CASSLENPMGYEQYF	TGTGCCAGCAGCTTAGAGAACCCGATGGGCTACGAGCAGTACTTC
TRBV11-3	many	TRBJ2-1	TRBD2	CASSLKRDRNNEQFF	TGTGCCAGCAGCTTAAAGCGGGATAGGAACAATGAGCAGTTCTTC
TRBV20-1	-	TRBJ1-5	-	CSASRTVLRQPQHF	TGCAGTGCTAGCCGAACAGTACTTCGCCAGCCCCAGCATTTT
TRBV14	many	TRBJ2-3	TRBD2	CATSIAGATDTQYF	TGTGCCACCTCCATAGCGGGAGCCACAGATACGCAGTATTTT
TRBV6-1	many	TRBJ2-1	TRBD2	CASKPSGRVGRDEQFF	TGTGCCAGCAAGCCTAGCGGGAGAGTGGGTCGGGATGAGCAGTTCTTC
TRBV12-3/TRBV12-4	-	TRBJ2-7	-	CASSQGSYNEQYF	TGTGCCAGCAGCCAAGGGAGTTACAATGAGCAGTACTTC
TRBV4-1	-	TRBJ2-2	TRBD1	CASSQDRVPGELFF	TGCGCCAGCAGCCAGGACAGGGTCCCCGGGGAGCTGTTTTTT
TRBV3-1	-	TRBJ1-5	-	CASSQDWEDQPQHF	TGTGCCAGCAGCCAAGATTGGGAAGATCAGCCCCAGCATTTT
TRBV28	many	TRBJ2-1	TRBD2	CASSLGGGSYNEQFF	TGTGCCAGCAGCTTAGGAGGCGGGAGCTACAATGAGCAGTTCTTC
TRBV18	many	TRBJ2-7	-	CASSPQTGYEQYF	TGTGCCAGCTCACCGCAGACAGGCTACGAGCAGTACTTC
TRBV7-8	many	TRBJ2-1	TRBD2	CASSLGWTSGKYYNEQFF	TGTGCCAGCAGCCTAGGATGGACTAGCGGGAAATACTACAATGAGCAGTTCTTC
TRBV28	many	TRBJ1-5	-	CASSLDGANQPQHF	TGTGCCAGCAGCCTAGACGGGGCTAATCAGCCCCAGCATTTT
TRBV4-1	few	TRBJ2-3	-	CASSQEPGRTDTQYF	TGCGCCAGCAGCCAAGAACCCGGGCGCACAGATACGCAGTATTTT
TRBV28	many	TRBJ2-5	-	CASSAEGGRIETQYF	TGTGCCAGCAGCGCCGAAGGGGGGCGAATAGAGACCCAGTACTTC
TRBV30	many	TRBJ1-5	TRBD1	CAWKGQGNSQPQHF	TGTGCCTGGAAGGGACAGGGGAACTCTCAGCCCCAGCATTTT
TRBV19	-	TRBJ1-5	-	CASSIGAQPQHF	TGTGCCAGTAGTATAGGAGCTCAGCCCCAGCATTTT
TRBV19	-	TRBJ2-6	TRBD1	CASSQTGGVGANVLTF	TGTGCCAGTAGCCAGACAGGGGGGGTGGGGGCCAACGTCCTGACTTTC
TRBV29-1	many	TRBJ2-7	-	CSVRDGSYEQYF	TGCAGCGTCCGGGACGGCTCCTACGAGCAGTACTTC
TRBV11-3	many	TRBJ2-5	TRBD2	CASSLGLDSGTQYF	TGTGCCAGCAGCTTGGGACTAGATTCTGGGACCCAGTACTTC
TRBV2	-	TRBJ2-7	-	CASRKSDRGPTRTSGGVYEQYF	TGTGCCAGCAGGAAATCCGACAGGGGGCCTACCCGGACTAGCGGAGGAGTATACGAGCAGTACTTC
TRBV13	few	TRBJ2-2	TRBD1	CASSSDPGQGATGELFF	TGTGCCAGCAGCTCAGACCCGGGACAGGGGGCAACCGGGGAGCTGTTTTTT